A single sample gave rise to the 21 T cell receptor beta chains below, sequenced in a study of blood T cell repertoires in COVID-19. This table comes from immunoSEQ multiplex PCR, and its TCRdb copy is limited to in-frame clones, with some not included. The table includes about 190,000 clones, around 89% detected once. The sequencing input was peripheral blood. Every receptor here comes from a man between 45 and 60 years old with acute or convalescent COVID-19.

This clone was recorded at least ten times. V gene TRBV3-1 (or the pseudogene TRBV3-2) combines with J gene TRBJ1-6, with 7 bases that match TRBD1. This CDR3 is built from 14 residues. Germline-derived CDR1 and CDR2 are LGHDT and YNNKEL (reference sequence). With 4 bases clipped from V and 5 bases from J, the junction kept 2 bases outside the gene matches. The CDR3 protein is CASSLGQNNSPLHF. CDR3 nucleotides: TGTGCCAGCAGCCTGGGACAGAATAATTCACCCCTCCACTTT.

The rearrangement joins TRBV5-1 to TRBJ1-1, with TRBD1 matching 9 bases. The CDR3 runs to 16 residues. Germline V lookup: CDR1 SGHRS, CDR2 YFSETQ. V shed 0 bases and J 4 bases; nucleotides not matched to a gene: 7. The CDR3 loop reads CASSLGNRGLGTEAFF. For the CDR3, the DNA is TGCGCCAGCAGCTTGGGGAACAGGGGGCTTGGCACTGAAGCTTTCTTT.

The chain is built from TRBV13 and TRBJ1-1, with D possibly being TRBD1 (6 bases). V was clipped by 1 base and J by 5 bases, with 20 bases between them. This CDR3 has 17 residues. Germline V gene data show CDR1 as PRHDT and CDR2 as FYEKMQ (reference sequence). CDR3 coding DNA: TGTGCCAGCAGCTTAGCCCCTTGGGACAAGGGAGGGACTGAAGCTTTCTTT. Its protein product is CASSLAPWDKGGTEAFF.

This sequence joins TRBV19 and TRBJ2-3; TRBD2 is a possible D gene (5 bases). From germline, CDR1 is LNHDA and CDR2 SQIVND (reference sequence). V lost 7 bases and J lost 4, with 12 bases in between. This CDR3 region has 13 residues. The CDR3 here is CASTPVGADTQYF. The CDR3 DNA is TGTGCCAGTACCCCGGTGGGAGCAGATACGCAGTATTTT.

The CDR3: CASSLMGGRPGETQYF. The CDR3 DNA sequence: TGCGCCAGCAGCTTGATGGGAGGGAGGCCTGGGGAGACCCAGTACTTC. The V and J genes are TRBV5-1 and TRBJ2-5; 7 nucleotides agree with TRBD2. The CDR3 consists of 16 residues. From germline, CDR1 is SGHRS and CDR2 YFSETQ. Losses at the gene ends were 1 base for V and 5 bases for J; bases not matched to a gene: 11. The full variable domain, rest sourced from reference TRBV5-1 and TRBJ2-5, is KAGVTQTPRYLIKTRGQQVTLSCSPISGHRSVSWYQQTPGQGLQFLFEYFSETQRNKGNFPGRFSGRQFSNSRSEMNVSTLELGDSALYLCASSLMGGRPGETQYFGPGTRLLVL.

J is TRBJ2-5 and V is TRBV20-1; TRBD2 agrees at 9 bases. V dropped 5 bases and J dropped 2; count of bases not matched to a gene: 3. Germline V lookup: CDR1 DFQATT, CDR2 SNEGSKA (reference sequence). CDR3 length: 13 residues. Written as DNA, the CDR3 is TGCAGTGCTCGTGCGGGGGGGCAAGAGACCCAGTACTTC. Translating gives CSARAGGQETQYF.

The table lists this clone with a few counts. The rearrangement joins TRBV9 to TRBJ1-1, with D perhaps TRBD1 (5 bases). CDR3 size: 13 residues. V dropped 0 bases and J dropped 7 bases, with 10 bases sitting between them. Germline assignment: CDR1 SGDLS and CDR2 YYNGEE. The CDR3 loop is CASSVGQGGEAFF. The CDR3 DNA is TGTGCCAGCAGCGTAGGGCAGGGAGGTGAAGCTTTCTTT. Using reference TRBV9 and TRBJ1-1 for the parts outside the CDR3, the full variable domain is DSGVTQTPKHLITATGQRVTLRCSPRSGDLSVYWYQQSLDQGLQFLIQYYNGEERAKGNILERFSAQQFPDLHSELNLSSLELGDSALYFCASSVGQGGEAFFGQGTRLTVV.

The chain has TRBV28 and TRBJ1-1; TRBD1 aligns across 9 bases. Looked up from germline, CDR1 is MDHEN and CDR2 is SYDVKM. The CDR3 runs to 14 residues. The ends lost 4 bases at V and 11 bases at J; junction bases unmatched: 11. CDR3 sequence reads: CASSSANRGHRAFF. CDR3 nucleotide sequence: TGTGCCAGCAGTTCCGCAAACAGGGGGCACCGGGCTTTCTTT.

The chain links TRBV18 to TRBJ2-7; TRBD2 matches 9 bases. The V gene's germline CDR1 is KGHSH and CDR2 LQKENI. The trim removed 2 bases at V and 3 bases at J, leaving 2 bases unmatched. This CDR3 has 14 residues. DNA of the CDR3: TGTGCCAGCTCACCAGTAGCGGGAGACTACGAGCAGTACGTC. Its protein product is CASSPVAGDYEQYV.

This clone was counted once. The gene calls are TRBV27 and TRBJ2-7, with 10 bases identical to TRBD1. Germline lookup yields CDR1 MNHEY and CDR2 SMNVEV (reference sequence). J was trimmed by 2 bases and V by 6 bases; bases with no gene match: 7. The CDR3 is 15 amino acids. The CDR3 DNA sequence: TGTGCCAGCAGGGCCGGGACAGGGGTAACCTACGAGCAGTACTTC. Its translation is CASRAGTGVTYEQYF.

This chain connects TRBV7-3 to TRBJ2-3, with 8 bases fitting TRBD2. V lost 5 bases, J lost 1 base, and 8 bases stayed unmatched. From germline, CDR1 is SGHTA and CDR2 FQGTGA. CDR3 length: 16 amino acids. The CDR3 DNA sequence: TGTGCCAGCAGCCTAAGCGGGAGCGGCGGCACAGATACGCAGTATTTT. This gives the protein CASSLSGSGGTDTQYF.

This clone has only one observation. This rearrangement joins TRBV3-1 (or the pseudogene TRBV3-2) to TRBJ2-1; a possible D gene is TRBD1 (6 bases). The V end was cut by 0 bases, the J end by 7 bases, with 13 bases between. The CDR3 spans 15 residues. From germline, CDR1 is LGHDT and CDR2 YNNKEL (reference sequence). This CDR3 is CASSQDMGARNEQFF. DNA of the CDR3: TGTGCCAGCAGCCAAGACATGGGGGCGAGGAATGAGCAGTTCTTC.

This clone was seen once. The chain links TRBV2 to TRBJ1-6, with 10 bases aligning to TRBD1. The germline V gene has CDR1 SNHLY and CDR2 FYNNEI. The V segment lost 7 bases and the J segment 9 bases; nucleotides outside the gene matches: 9. The CDR3 totals 15 residues. The CDR3 here is CASTPRGQGGSPLHF. The CDR3 DNA reads as TGTGCCAGCACACCCCGAGGACAGGGGGGTTCACCCCTCCACTTT.

The genes are TRBV21-1 and TRBJ1-5; the table names TRBD1, a call not compared with the DNA. TRBV21-1 is a pseudogene segment. The CDR3 runs 17 residues. DNA for the CDR3: TGTGCCAGCAGCACCCGGGACAGGGGGCTCAGCAATCAGCCCCAGCATTTT. It specifies CASSTRDRGLSNQPQHF.

The J gene is TRBJ1-4, the V gene TRBV14; 10 bases align to TRBD1. Trimming removed 4 bases from V and 5 bases from J; junction bases left unmatched: 7. The CDR3 has 16 residues. Germline values: CDR1 SGHDN, CDR2 FVKESK. This CDR3 reads CASSPLRGQGNEKLFF. For the CDR3, the DNA is TGTGCCAGCAGCCCCTTAAGGGGACAGGGGAATGAAAAACTGTTTTTT.

The V call is TRBV28, the J call TRBJ1-6; TRBD1 matches at 7 bases. CDR1 and CDR2 (germline): MDHEN, SYDVKM. V shed 5 bases and J 5 bases; nucleotides not matched to a gene: 12. This CDR3 region has 17 residues. The CDR3 coding sequence is TGTGCCAGCAGTCTACATAAGACAGGGTGGGATAATTCACCCCTCCACTTT. Translation gives CASSLHKTGWDNSPLHF.

V usage is TRBV7-2 and J usage is TRBJ1-6, with a weak D call TRBD1 (5 bases). Per germline, CDR1 SGHTA and CDR2 FQGNSA. Trimming pared 6 bases from V and 14 bases from J, leaving 14 bases between. This CDR3 region has 12 residues. The CDR3 loop is CASRKDSSSLHF. The CDR3 DNA reads TGTGCCAGCAGAAAAGACAGTTCGTCCCTCCACTTT.

The chain combines TRBV7-9 with TRBJ1-2, with D possibly TRBD1 on 6 matching bases. Looked up from germline, CDR1 is SEHNR and CDR2 is FQNEAQ (reference sequence). V was clipped by 1 base and J by 2 bases, with 11 bases between them. CDR3 size: 15 residues. The CDR3 nucleotides read TGTGCCAGCAGCTTAGGTCAGGGGTTAAACTATGGCTACACCTTC. It yields the protein CASSLGQGLNYGYTF.

The J gene is TRBJ2-2, the V gene TRBV9; tentative D call: TRBD1 (5 bases). The germline gives CDR1 SGDLS, CDR2 YYNGEE. V lost 0 bases and J 7 bases, leaving 16 bases between the germline ends. This CDR3 comprises 16 residues. CDR3 nucleotides: TGTGCCAGCAGCGTAGATGAGTGGCAGGGCGGCGGGGAGCTGTTTTTT. This codes for CASSVDEWQGGGELFF.

Comments on this clone: An end of the junction does not agree with germline; a read error may underlie this. The chain links TRBV11-2 to TRBJ2-6, with 9 positions matching TRBD1. Germline CDR1 SGHAT, CDR2 FQNNGV. The CDR3 length is 19 residues. CDR3 nucleotides: TGTGCCAGCAGCATAGATATTCGACAGGGGGTCTCTGGGGCCAACGTCCTGACTTTC. Translation gives CASSIDIRQGVSGANVLTF.

The chain uses TRBV14 and TRBJ2-5, with a tentative D call TRBD2 (5 bases). CDR3 length: 16 residues. Deletions cut 1 base from V and 2 bases from J, with 14 bases between. Germline-derived CDR1 and CDR2 are SGHDN and FVKESK. CDR3: CASSQVPGGWQETQYF. In DNA form, the CDR3 reads TGTGCCAGCAGCCAAGTACCAGGAGGTTGGCAAGAGACCCAGTACTTC.